These 27 T cell receptor beta chains came from one sample sequenced in a study of beta chain features in type 1 diabetes. Every bit of the isolated RNA underwent reverse transcription, so sequencing read expressed TCRB transcripts. Produced via immunoSEQ multiplex PCR; TCRdb's table is partial and in-frame only. Of some 44,000 clones in the sample, about 51% were seen once. The sequencing sample was made of Tregs from blood. The origin of the receptors is a woman aged 18-35 years in good health.

The rearrangement uses TRBV20-1 and TRBJ2-7; weak D call: TRBD2 (5 bases). The CDR3 loop spans 11 amino acids. Deletions cut 3 bases from V and 6 bases from J, with 9 bases between. Germline-derived CDR1 and CDR2 are DFQATT and SNEGSKA (reference sequence). The CDR3 loop reads CSASGVAEQYF. CDR3 bases: TGCAGTGCTAGCGGGGTAGCCGAGCAGTACTTC.

Only a few counts were recorded for this clone. The J gene is TRBJ2-1, the V gene TRBV18; TRBD2 matches 8 bases. The J segment lost 8 bases and the V segment lost 2 bases, leaving 20 bases of the junction unmatched. Germline values: CDR1 KGHSH, CDR2 LQKENI. CDR3 size: 19 residues. CDR3 nucleotide sequence: TGTGCCAGCTCACCAGAACTTGAACATTCTCTAGCGACTAGCGATGAGCAGTTCTTC. It translates to CASSPELEHSLATSDEQFF.

The V gene is TRBV18, the J gene TRBJ2-1; 12 positions agree with TRBD1. Trimming removed 6 bases from V and 6 bases from J; junction bases left unmatched: 9. The CDR3 is 16 amino acids. The V gene's germline CDR1 is KGHSH and CDR2 LQKENI. Here the CDR3 reads CASSGGGTGGPNEQFF. CDR3 coding DNA: TGTGCCAGCTCGGGAGGCGGGACAGGGGGCCCCAATGAGCAGTTCTTC.

The chain couples TRBV18 to TRBJ2-1; 8 positions agree with TRBD2. With V trimmed by 4 bases and J by 6 bases, 8 bases remained unmatched. This CDR3 has 15 amino acids. Germline values: CDR1 KGHSH, CDR2 LQKENI. The CDR3 here is CASSLTSGEGNEQFF. As DNA, the CDR3 is TGTGCCAGCTCACTTACTAGCGGAGAAGGCAATGAGCAGTTCTTC.

The rearrangement joins TRBV11-1 to TRBJ2-5; 8 positions agree with TRBD2. Germline V lookup: CDR1 SGHAT, CDR2 FQDESV (reference sequence). The CDR3 totals 16 residues. After removal of 7 bases from V and 4 bases from J, the junction contained 14 bases not matched to a gene. This CDR3 is CASTRDRAGAPETQYF. As DNA, the CDR3 is TGTGCCAGCACCCGGGATCGAGCGGGAGCCCCAGAGACCCAGTACTTC.

This clone was observed a handful of times. Germline is not matched at one junction end, which may reflect a read error. The CDR3 nucleotides are TGTGCCAGCAGCGTAGGGGGCGGGAGGTCCTCCGAGCAGTACTTC. Amino acids: CASSVGGGRSSEQYF. The chain carries TRBV9 and TRBJ2-7; TRBD2 matches at 8 bases. From germline, CDR1 is SGDLS and CDR2 YYNGEE. The CDR3 sequence is 15 residues long.

J is TRBJ2-1 and V is TRBV4-3; TRBD2 matches 7 bases. The germline gives CDR1 LGHNA, CDR2 YSLEER. V was clipped by 3 bases and J by 1 base; unmatched bases: 9. The CDR3 spans 17 residues. CDR3 amino acids: CASSHLSGAGSYNEQFF. The DNA for the CDR3 is TGCGCCAGCAGCCACCTCAGCGGGGCAGGGTCCTACAATGAGCAGTTCTTC.

The chain carries TRBV29-1 and TRBJ2-1; 14 nucleotides align to TRBD2. CDR1 is SQVTM, CDR2 ANQGSEA, per germline. With V trimmed by 4 bases and J by 10 bases, 6 bases remained unmatched. The CDR3 has 14 amino acids. The CDR3 DNA reads as TGCAGCGTTGCGGGACTAGCGGGAGCCTACGAGCAGTTCTTC. Translated: CSVAGLAGAYEQFF.

This clone was detected a few times. V gene TRBV19 combines with J gene TRBJ2-1; 9 positions match TRBD1. This CDR3 region has 15 residues. Germline CDR1 LNHDA, CDR2 SQIVND (reference sequence). After removal of 7 bases from V and 1 base from J, the junction contained 5 bases not matched to a gene. Here the CDR3 reads CASTRGTGSYNEQFF. CDR3 nucleotide sequence: TGTGCCAGTACCCGCGGGACAGGGTCCTACAATGAGCAGTTCTTC.

This chain uses TRBV7-8 with TRBJ2-5, with D unresolved. Matching the DNA end better, TRBJ2-7 makes the J call doubtful. The CDR3 sequence is 15 residues long. Germline V gives CDR1 SGHVS, CDR2 FQNEAQ. DNA of the CDR3: TGTGCCAGCAGCTTAATCGCGCATAGCTCCTACGAGCAGTACTTC. Its translation is CASSLIAHSSYEQYF.

In nucleotides, the CDR3 is TGTGCCAGCAGCCCCCAGGGAAATAGTAACTATGGCTACACCTTC. This gives the protein CASSPQGNSNYGYTF. The chain uses TRBV7-2 and TRBJ1-2; D is possibly TRBD1 (5 bases). The CDR3 runs to 15 residues. Looked up from germline, CDR1 is SGHTA and CDR2 is FQGNSA. V lost 5 bases and J 1 base, leaving 14 bases between the germline ends. Full variable domain (missing parts from reference TRBV7-2 and TRBJ1-2): GAGVSQSPSNKVTEKGKDVELRCDPISGHTALYWYRQSLGQGLEFLIYFQGNSAPDKSGLPSDRFSAERTGGSVSTLTIQRTQQEDSAVYLCASSPQGNSNYGYTFGSGTRLTVV.

This clone was counted a few times. The V gene is TRBV29-1, the J gene TRBJ2-4; 7 bases agree with TRBD2. Germline lookup yields CDR1 SQVTM and CDR2 ANQGSEA. The CDR3 length is 12 residues. V lost 7 bases to trimming and J lost 4 bases; unmatched junction nucleotides: 4. The CDR3 sequence: CSAWGGKNIQYF. CDR3 nucleotides: TGCAGCGCTTGGGGGGGGAAAAACATTCAGTACTTC.

The V call is TRBV29-1, the J call TRBJ2-7; possible D gene TRBD2, 5 bases. The CDR3 is made up of 12 amino acids. Per the germline V gene, CDR1 is SQVTM and CDR2 is ANQGSEA. V was cut by 6 bases and J by 5 bases, with 14 bases left in between. In DNA form, the CDR3 reads TGCAGCGTGAGGGAGAGTGGGCACGAGCAGTACTTC. This gives the protein CSVRESGHEQYF.

The V and J genes are TRBV29-1 and TRBJ2-5, with D possibly being TRBD1 (6 bases). Germline CDR1 and CDR2: SQVTM and ANQGSEA. CDR3 length: 12 amino acids. V was pared by 4 bases and J by 11 bases, with 17 bases between. CDR3 sequence: CSVASRGREQYF. The CDR3 DNA reads as TGCAGCGTTGCCTCCAGGGGACGTGAGCAGTACTTC.

This clone was detected only once. The CDR3 region is CASSTGLAGPYNEQFF. The CDR3 bases are TGTGCCAGCAGCACAGGGCTAGCGGGTCCATACAATGAGCAGTTCTTC. The chain couples TRBV7-3 to TRBJ2-1; 8 positions agree with TRBD2. The CDR3 loop spans 16 amino acids. Germline trimming cut 5 bases from V and 4 bases from J; bases unmatched to any gene: 10. Germline V CDR1 and CDR2: SGHTA, FQGTGA.

This clone came up a few times. The chain links TRBV9 to TRBJ1-3, with no clear D. With 0 bases removed from V and 0 bases from J, the gap between germline ends came to 10 bases. From germline, CDR1 is SGDLS and CDR2 YYNGEE. This CDR3 has 16 residues. As DNA, the CDR3 is TGTGCCAGCAGCGTAGGCTTCCGACTCTCTGGAAACACCATATATTTT. This translates into CASSVGFRLSGNTIYF. Full variable domain (rest looked up from reference TRBV9 and TRBJ1-3): DSGVTQTPKHLITATGQRVTLRCSPRSGDLSVYWYQQSLDQGLQFLIQYYNGEERAKGNILERFSAQQFPDLHSELNLSSLELGDSALYFCASSVGFRLSGNTIYFGEGSWLTVV.

The chain has TRBV2 and TRBJ2-3, with TRBD2 identical over 15 bases. With V trimmed by 7 bases and J by 6 bases, 8 bases remained unmatched. The CDR3 loop spans 16 amino acids. Germline V gene data show CDR1 as SNHLY and CDR2 as FYNNEI. As DNA, the CDR3 is TGTGCCAGCACCCCGGATGGGACTAGCGGGAGGGATACGCAGTATTTT. Translating gives CASTPDGTSGRDTQYF.

The rearrangement joins TRBV11-3 to TRBJ2-2; a weak D match, TRBD1 (6 bases). Germline assignment: CDR1 SGHNT and CDR2 YENEEA. Trimming pared 4 bases from V and 0 bases from J, leaving 12 bases between. The CDR3 has 16 amino acids. Here the CDR3 reads CASSSQGFANTGELFF. CDR3 DNA: TGTGCCAGCAGCTCCCAGGGGTTCGCGAACACCGGGGAGCTGTTTTTT.

V and J are TRBV2 and TRBJ2-1; 7 bases line up with TRBD1. CDR3 length: 14 residues. V gave up 8 bases and J gave up 9 bases; unmatched junction bases: 13. Germline V gene lookup returns CDR1 SNHLY and CDR2 FYNNEI. CDR3 in amino acids: CASLGGQARSEQFF. The DNA for the CDR3 is TGTGCCAGCTTAGGAGGACAGGCTCGATCTGAGCAGTTCTTC.

V usage is TRBV5-4 and J usage is TRBJ1-1, with 9 positions matching TRBD1. With 4 bases clipped from V and 8 bases from J, the junction kept 12 bases outside the gene matches. Germline lookup yields CDR1 SGHNT and CDR2 YYREEE (reference sequence). The CDR3 consists of 15 residues. CDR3 region: CASSLVRTGAREAFF. CDR3 bases: TGTGCCAGCAGCCTGGTGCGGACAGGGGCTAGAGAAGCTTTCTTT.

This clone was seen a handful of times. The V call is TRBV5-8, the J call TRBJ1-5, with D hard to call. Trimming shortened V by 3 bases and J by 4 bases, and 5 bases separated the two germline ends. Germline CDR1 reads SGHTS; CDR2 reads YDEGEE. The CDR3 totals 12 residues. CDR3 DNA: TGTGCCAGCAGCTACGGGAATCAGCCCCAGCATTTT. Translation: CASSYGNQPQHF. Together with reference TRBV5-8 and TRBJ1-5, the CDR3 gives the full variable domain: EAGVTQSPTHLIKTRGQQATLRCSPISGHTSVYWYQQALGLGLQFLLWYDEGEERNRGNFPPRFSGRQFPNYSSELNVNALELEDSALYLCASSYGNQPQHFGDGTRLSIL.

The rearrangement joins TRBV28 to TRBJ2-7; 8 bases fit TRBD1. Per the germline V gene, CDR1 is MDHEN and CDR2 is SYDVKM. J lost 4 bases, V lost 5 bases, and 10 bases had no gene match. This CDR3 contains 15 residues. The DNA of the CDR3 is TGTGCCAGCAGTCTAGCCGGGACAGGAGGGTACGAGCAGTACTTC. Encoded protein: CASSLAGTGGYEQYF.

This clone has only one observation. The V and J genes are TRBV19 and TRBJ1-2, with a tentative D call TRBD1 (6 bases). Germline V gene sequence: CDR1 LNHDA, CDR2 SQIVND (reference sequence). The CDR3 covers 14 residues. Trimming stripped 6 bases from V and 3 bases from J, with 14 bases between. The CDR3, as DNA: TGTGCCAGTAGCCCGCCGGACAGAGACTATGGCTACACCTTC. As protein: CASSPPDRDYGYTF. Full variable domain (remainder filled in from reference TRBV19 and TRBJ1-2): DGGITQSPKYLFRKEGQNVTLSCEQNLNHDAMYWYRQDPGQGLRLIYYSQIVNDFQKGDIAEGYSVSREKKESFPLTVTSAQKNPTAFYLCASSPPDRDYGYTFGSGTRLTVV.

As DNA, the CDR3 is TGTGCCAGCAGCTTGTACGGGGGGCGAGGGTGGAGCACAGATACGCAGTATTTT. Translating it yields CASSLYGGRGWSTDTQYF. The genes are TRBV5-6 and TRBJ2-3; a possible D gene is TRBD2 (7 bases). CDR3 length: 18 residues. CDR1 is SGHDT, CDR2 YYEEEE, per germline. The V gene lost 1 base and the J gene lost 0 bases, with 18 bases spanning the gap. The full variable domain, rest sourced from reference TRBV5-6 and TRBJ2-3, is DAGVTQSPTHLIKTRGQQVTLRCSPKSGHDTVSWYQQALGQGPQFIFQYYEEEERQRGNFPDRFSGHQFPNYSSELNVNALLLGDSALYLCASSLYGGRGWSTDTQYFGPGTRLTVL.

This clone was recorded once. The chain is built from TRBV7-9 and TRBJ2-5, with 7 bases matching TRBD2. Germline loops: CDR1 SEHNR, CDR2 FQNEAQ (reference sequence). This CDR3 region has 16 residues. V dropped 3 bases and J dropped 5; count of bases not matched to a gene: 12. DNA of the CDR3: TGTGCCAGCAGCTTTACCCGAGCGGGAAGTTTGGAGACCCAGTACTTC. This gives the protein CASSFTRAGSLETQYF. Supplemented by reference TRBV7-9 and TRBJ2-5, the full variable domain reads DTGVSQNPRHKITKRGQNVTFRCDPISEHNRLYWYRQTLGQGPEFLTYFQNEAQLEKSRLLSDRFSAERPKGSFSTLEIQRTEQGDSAMYLCASSFTRAGSLETQYFGPGTRLLVL.

This clone showed up just a few times. V gene TRBV7-2 combines with J gene TRBJ2-7; D gene uncertain. The CDR3 covers 13 residues. With 5 bases removed from V and 6 bases from J, the gap between germline ends came to 14 bases. Germline V gives CDR1 SGHTA, CDR2 FQGNSA. In DNA form, the CDR3 reads TGTGCCAGCAGCGTCGGTCGGTTTGGCGAGCAGTACTTC. This codes for CASSVGRFGEQYF.

The chain joins TRBV6-6 to TRBJ2-5, with D perhaps TRBD2 (7 bases). Trimming removed 6 bases from V and 5 bases from J, with 22 bases in between. The germline V gene has CDR1 MNHNY and CDR2 SVGAGI (reference sequence). CDR3 length: 16 amino acids. CDR3 nucleotide sequence: TGTGCCAGCAGGGTTTTGAGCGGGACACCAGGGGAGACCCAGTACTTC. Amino acids: CASRVLSGTPGETQYF.